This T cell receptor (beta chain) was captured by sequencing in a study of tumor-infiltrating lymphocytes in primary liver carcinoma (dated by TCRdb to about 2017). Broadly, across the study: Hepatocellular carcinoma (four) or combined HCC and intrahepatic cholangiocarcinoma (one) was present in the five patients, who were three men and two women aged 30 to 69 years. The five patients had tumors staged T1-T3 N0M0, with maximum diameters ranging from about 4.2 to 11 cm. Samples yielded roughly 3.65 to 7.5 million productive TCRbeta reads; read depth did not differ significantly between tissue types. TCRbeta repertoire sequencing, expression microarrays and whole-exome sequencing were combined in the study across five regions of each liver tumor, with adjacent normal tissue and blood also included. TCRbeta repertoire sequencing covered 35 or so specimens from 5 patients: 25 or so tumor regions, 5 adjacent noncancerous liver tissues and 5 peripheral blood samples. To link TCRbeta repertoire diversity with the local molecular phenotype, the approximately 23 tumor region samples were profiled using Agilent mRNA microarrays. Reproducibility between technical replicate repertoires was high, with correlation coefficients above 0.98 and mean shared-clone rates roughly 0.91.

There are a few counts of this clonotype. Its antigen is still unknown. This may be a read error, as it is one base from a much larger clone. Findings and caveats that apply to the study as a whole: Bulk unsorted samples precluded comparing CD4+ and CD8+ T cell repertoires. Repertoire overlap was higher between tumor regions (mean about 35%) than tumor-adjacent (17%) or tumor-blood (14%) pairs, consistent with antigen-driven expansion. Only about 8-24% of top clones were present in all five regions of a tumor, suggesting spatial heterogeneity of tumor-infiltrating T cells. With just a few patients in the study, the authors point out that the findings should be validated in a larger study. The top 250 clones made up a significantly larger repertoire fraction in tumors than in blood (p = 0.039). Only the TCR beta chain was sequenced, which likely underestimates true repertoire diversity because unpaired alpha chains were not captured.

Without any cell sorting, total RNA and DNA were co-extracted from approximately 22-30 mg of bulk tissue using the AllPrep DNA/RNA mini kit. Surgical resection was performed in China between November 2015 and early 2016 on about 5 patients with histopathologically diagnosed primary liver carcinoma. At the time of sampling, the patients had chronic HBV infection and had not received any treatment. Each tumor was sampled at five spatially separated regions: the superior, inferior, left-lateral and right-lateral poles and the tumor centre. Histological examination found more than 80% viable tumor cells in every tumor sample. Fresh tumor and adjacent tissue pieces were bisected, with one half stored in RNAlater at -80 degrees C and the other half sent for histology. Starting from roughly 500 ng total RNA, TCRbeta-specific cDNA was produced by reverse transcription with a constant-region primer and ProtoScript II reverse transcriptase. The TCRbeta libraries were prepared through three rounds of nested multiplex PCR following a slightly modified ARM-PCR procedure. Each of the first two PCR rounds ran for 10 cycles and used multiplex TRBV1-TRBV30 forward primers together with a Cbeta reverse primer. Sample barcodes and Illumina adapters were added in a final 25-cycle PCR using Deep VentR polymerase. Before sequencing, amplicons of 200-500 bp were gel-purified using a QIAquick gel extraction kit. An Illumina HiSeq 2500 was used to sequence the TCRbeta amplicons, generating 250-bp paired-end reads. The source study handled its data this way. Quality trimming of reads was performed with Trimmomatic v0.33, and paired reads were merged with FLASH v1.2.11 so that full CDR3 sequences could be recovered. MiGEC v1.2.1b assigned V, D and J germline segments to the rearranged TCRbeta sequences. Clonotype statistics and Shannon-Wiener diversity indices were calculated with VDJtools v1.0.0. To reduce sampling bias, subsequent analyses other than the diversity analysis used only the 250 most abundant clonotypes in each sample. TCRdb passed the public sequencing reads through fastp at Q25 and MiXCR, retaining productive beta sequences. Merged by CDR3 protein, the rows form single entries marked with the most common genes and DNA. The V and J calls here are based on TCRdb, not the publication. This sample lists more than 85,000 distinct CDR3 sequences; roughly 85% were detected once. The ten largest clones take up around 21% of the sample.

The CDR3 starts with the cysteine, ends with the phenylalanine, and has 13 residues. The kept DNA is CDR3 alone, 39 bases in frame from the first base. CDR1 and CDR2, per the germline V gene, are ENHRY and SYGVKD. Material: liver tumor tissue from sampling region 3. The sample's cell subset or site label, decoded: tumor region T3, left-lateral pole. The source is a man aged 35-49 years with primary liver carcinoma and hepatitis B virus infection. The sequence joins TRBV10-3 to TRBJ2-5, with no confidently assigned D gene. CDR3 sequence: CAFSARTEETQYF. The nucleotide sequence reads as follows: TGTGCCTTCAGTGCAAGGACGGAGGAGACCCAGTACTTC.